The 9 T cell receptor beta chains below come from one sample, sequenced in a study of beta chain features in type 1 diabetes. These receptors' targets are unknown. The study, taken as a whole, reports: Within each of all four CD4+ subsets, Type 1 diabetes patients had TCRB CDR3s that were moderately but significantly shorter.

The isolated RNA, all of it, was reverse transcribed, so expressed TCRB transcripts were what got sequenced. TCRdb's table, derived via immunoSEQ multiplex PCR, lists solely in-frame clones and lacks some. The sample has about 170,000 clones; over 6% are singletons. Sequenced sample: central memory CD4+ T cells from blood. The source of these receptors is a man aged 18 to 30 with type 1 diabetes.

The sample holds a few counts of this clone. V is TRBV28 and J is TRBJ1-5; D gene uncertain. The CDR3 runs to 13 residues. Trimming pared 5 bases from V and 1 base from J, leaving 6 bases between. Germline assignment: CDR1 MDHEN and CDR2 SYDVKM. The CDR3 region is CASSRRSNQPQHF. The CDR3 coding sequence is TGTGCCAGCAGTCGGCGGAGCAATCAGCCCCAGCATTTT.

This clone was observed a few times. This chain links TRBV29-1 with TRBJ2-7; TRBD1 matches 9 bases. Germline V lookup: CDR1 SQVTM, CDR2 ANQGSEA. After removal of 6 bases from V and 2 bases from J, the junction contained 8 bases not matched to a gene. This CDR3 has 14 residues. DNA of the CDR3: TGCAGCGTCGCCCCGACAGGGGGAACCTACGAGCAGTACTTC. Amino acids: CSVAPTGGTYEQYF.

J is TRBJ2-2 and V is TRBV7-9; perhaps TRBD1 as D (5 bases). The CDR3 has 13 amino acids. V was shortened by 6 bases and J by 2 bases, with 7 bases between the two germline ends. Looked up from germline, CDR1 is SEHNR and CDR2 is FQNEAQ (reference sequence). The CDR3 bases are TGTGCCAGCAGAGGGGCCAACACCGGGGAGCTGTTTTTT. This translates into CASRGANTGELFF.

This clone was seen a few times. The rearrangement uses TRBV15 and TRBJ2-2; 7 bases match TRBD2. The V segment lost 3 bases and the J segment 0 bases; nucleotides outside the gene matches: 4. This CDR3 has 16 amino acids. Germline V gene sequence: CDR1 LNHNV, CDR2 YYDKDF (reference sequence). The CDR3 DNA reads TGTGCCACCAGCAGGTGGGGGGGGGCGAACACCGGGGAGCTGTTTTTT. Translating gives CATSRWGGANTGELFF.

This clone was seen a few times. The chain combines TRBV28 with TRBJ2-7; 7 bases are a match to TRBD2. Germline V gives CDR1 MDHEN, CDR2 SYDVKM. This CDR3 is built from 14 residues. J lost 0 bases, V lost 7 bases, and 6 bases had no gene match. The CDR3 DNA follows: TGTGCCAGCAAATGGGGGGGAAGCTCCTACGAGCAGTACTTC. Translation: CASKWGGSSYEQYF. Filled out from reference TRBV28 and TRBJ2-7, the complete variable domain reads DVKVTQSSRYLVKRTGEKVFLECVQDMDHENMFWYRQDPGLGLRLIYFSYDVKMKEKGDIPEGYSVSREKKERFSLILESASTNQTSMYLCASKWGGSSYEQYFGPGTRLTVT.

V usage is TRBV7-2 and J usage is TRBJ1-2; the match to TRBD1 covers 8 bases. The CDR3 runs 15 residues. J gave up 4 bases and V 5 bases, and 9 bases lay outside the gene matches. Germline CDR1 reads SGHTA; CDR2 reads FQGNSA. The chain's CDR3 is CASSPRTGLGYGYTF. In DNA form, the CDR3 reads TGTGCCAGCAGCCCGAGGACAGGGCTCGGCTATGGCTACACCTTC.

This clone was counted between two and nine times. The chain combines TRBV13 with TRBJ1-3; possible D gene TRBD1, 6 bases. Trimming shortened V by 5 bases and J by 4 bases, and 12 bases separated the two germline ends. The CDR3 sequence is 14 residues long. Looked up from germline, CDR1 is PRHDT and CDR2 is FYEKMQ (reference sequence). This CDR3 is CASSTQGSGNTIYF. Written as DNA, the CDR3 is TGTGCCAGCAGCACACAGGGATCCGGAAACACCATATATTTT.

This clone was picked up many times. The chain is built from TRBV14 and TRBJ1-1, with TRBD1 matching over 11 bases. Germline V gene sequence: CDR1 SGHDN, CDR2 FVKESK. The CDR3 runs to 14 residues. The V segment lost 5 bases and the J segment 3 bases; nucleotides outside the gene matches: 2. The CDR3 region has the DNA TGTGCCAGCAGCACGGGACAGGGGGACACTGAAGCTTTCTTT. Translation: CASSTGQGDTEAFF.

V is TRBV30 and J is TRBJ1-4; D is perhaps TRBD1 (5 bases). The germline V and J ends were trimmed by 4 bases and 7 bases, with 13 bases remaining between them. This CDR3 contains 13 residues. The V gene's germline CDR1 is GTSNPN and CDR2 SVGIG (reference sequence). In DNA, the CDR3 is TGTGCCTGGACGTGGGGCGGCGGTGAAAAACTGTTTTTT. Amino acid sequence: CAWTWGGGEKLFF. Full variable domain (rest looked up from reference TRBV30 and TRBJ1-4): SQTIHQWPATLVQPVGSPLSLECTVEGTSNPNLYWYRQAAGRGLQLLFYSVGIGQISSEVPQNLSASRPQDRQFILSSKKLLLSDSGFYLCAWTWGGGEKLFFGSGTQLSVL.